This TCR beta chain derives from a study of blood T cell repertoires in COVID-19. Generated by immunoSEQ multiplex PCR, the TCRdb table keeps only in-frame clones and is missing some. The sample shows 360,000 or so clones, more than 70% of them seen only once. Germline CDR1 and CDR2: MGHDK and SYGVNS. V lost 3 bases, J lost 7 bases, and 7 bases stayed unmatched. The CDR3 length is 15 residues. V usage is TRBV25-1 and J usage is TRBJ2-1; 9 bases match TRBD2. Sequenced material: PBMCs or T cells enriched from blood (not recorded which). The sequence came from a woman aged 30 to 39 who had been exposed to COVID-19. The CDR3, as DNA: TGTGCCAGCAGTGATGGGCTAGCGGGGTTAAATGAGCAGTTCTTC. This codes for CASSDGLAGLNEQFF.